This TCR beta chain was observed in a study of PD-1 blockade in classical Hodgkin lymphoma. Study-level points and caveats: Complete responders had baseline diversity similar to newly diagnosed patients. There remain no defined causes for the repertoire differences, which possibly reflect disease activity or prior therapy. By C4D1, diversity of CD4+ TCRs had risen significantly, whereas that of CD8+ TCRs had not. Patients starting nivolumab less than 1 year after ASCT had lower diversity and were excluded from later analyses.

This CDR3 region has 12 residues. The germline V gene encodes CDR1 KGHSY and CDR2 FQNENV. The V end lost 2 bases, the J end lost 7 bases, and 8 bases lay between the germline ends. The protocol was immunoSEQ multiplex PCR, while the TCRdb copy is restricted to in-frame clones and leaves out a portion. The sample has 7,000 to 7,500 clones, about 70% seen once; the top ten hold about 42%. Specified time point: cycle 4 day 1 (C4D1), after more than five weeks of nivolumab. The patients all showed relapse after autologous stem cell transplantation, while their brentuximab vedotin exposure varied. Sample share makes this clone medium-sized (0.01 to 0.1%). The antigen is undetermined.

Sample: peripheral blood mononuclear cells (PBMCs), taken before the fourth cycle of nivolumab. This chain joins TRBV16 and TRBJ1-1, with TRBD1 as a possible D gene (5 bases). The TCR originated in a human donor with classical Hodgkin lymphoma. This CDR3 is CASSQGQDEAFF. The CDR3, as DNA: TGTGCCAGCAGCCAAGGACAAGATGAAGCTTTCTTT.